One and the same sample provided the 24 T cell receptor beta chains below, sequenced in a study of blood T cells in healthy people across ages. Sample-barcoded 5' priming and a J-beta primer mix drove a second PCR of about 6 to 12 cycles. TCRdb recomputed calls from the 5' RACE reads with MiXCR, one row per CDR3 protein. The profile shows about 1.1 million distinct CDR3 sequences, about two fifths of them singletons. Sequencing input: blood. These receptors all stem from a young man in good health.

This clonotype turned up a few times. This sequence joins TRBV28 and TRBJ2-7; TRBD1 might be the D (6 bases). Trimming removed 8 bases at V and 3 bases at J, with 17 bases between. CDR3 length: 14 residues. Germline V gene sequence: CDR1 MDHEN, CDR2 SYDVKM. DNA for the CDR3: TGTGCCAGCCGTCAGGGGAACAACGGCTACGAGCAGTACTTC. This translates into CASRQGNNGYEQYF.

The V gene is TRBV20-1, the J gene TRBJ2-3, with D perhaps matching TRBD1 or TRBD2 (6 bases each). The V and J ends lost 8 bases and 14 bases respectively, with 20 bases between them. The germline V gene has CDR1 DFQATT and CDR2 SNEGSKA (reference sequence). This CDR3 contains 11 residues. The CDR3 DNA reads as TGCAGTACCAGGAGGGGGTCGGATACGTATTTT. Its translation is CSTRRGSDTYF.

The chain couples TRBV6-1 to TRBJ2-4, with unresolved D. TRBJ2-7 matches the DNA end more closely, so the J call is doubtful. Germline V gene lookup returns CDR1 MNHNS and CDR2 SASEGT. The CDR3 sequence is 15 residues long. The CDR3 coding sequence is TGTGCCAGCAGTGAAGATCTGCCATGGGTCTACGAGCAGTACTTC. Protein: CASSEDLPWVYEQYF.

The rearrangement uses TRBV4-1 and TRBJ2-1; 13 positions agree with TRBD2. Germline V gene lookup returns CDR1 MGHRA and CDR2 YSYEKL. V lost 4 bases, J lost 8 bases, and 11 bases stayed unmatched. This CDR3 is 17 amino acids long. The CDR3 nucleotides are TGCGCCAGCAGCCCGATTGTGGGACTAGCGGGGAATTATGAGCAGTTCTTC. Translation: CASSPIVGLAGNYEQFF.

This clonotype was seen once. This rearrangement joins TRBV6-5 to TRBJ2-2, with unresolved D. Trimming stripped 8 bases from V and 6 bases from J, with 10 bases between. Germline CDR1 reads MNHEY; CDR2 reads SVGAGI. This CDR3 has 12 residues. CDR3 sequence: CASRVASGELFF. CDR3 bases: TGTGCCAGCCGAGTGGCATCCGGGGAGCTGTTTTTT.

This clonotype was found many times. One junction end disagrees with the germline gene, perhaps due to a read error. V usage is TRBV5-1 and J usage is TRBJ1-1, with a possible D match to TRBD1 (6 bases). The CDR3 runs 12 residues. Per germline, CDR1 SGHRS and CDR2 YFSETQ. The CDR3 DNA reads TGTGCCAGCAGTTTACAGGGAACTGAAGCTTTCTTT. Its translation: CASSLQGTEAFF.

The J gene is TRBJ1-2, the V gene TRBV10-3, with 11 nucleotides matching TRBD1. V lost 2 bases to trimming and J lost 2 bases; unmatched junction nucleotides: 1. The CDR3 has 15 residues. Looked up from germline, CDR1 is ENHRY and CDR2 is SYGVKD. CDR3 loop: CAISEGQGANYGYTF. Here the CDR3 DNA reads TGTGCCATCAGTGAGGGACAGGGGGCGAACTATGGCTACACCTTC.

The chain joins TRBV6-1 to TRBJ2-5; a possible D gene is TRBD2 (5 bases). V dropped 7 bases and J dropped 5 bases, with 17 bases sitting between them. In germline, CDR1 is MNHNS, CDR2 SASEGT. The CDR3 runs to 14 residues. CDR3 in amino acids: CASTQGSLMETQYF. The CDR3 nucleotides are TGTGCCAGCACACAAGGGAGTCTTATGGAGACCCAGTACTTC.

The sample holds a few counts of this clonotype. The genes are TRBV2 and TRBJ1-1; D might be TRBD1 (6 bases). Germline V gives CDR1 SNHLY, CDR2 FYNNEI. This CDR3 comprises 15 residues. V lost 4 bases and J 1 base, leaving 13 bases between the germline ends. Here the CDR3 DNA reads TGTGCCAGCAGTGGGGAGGGGGGTAGGAACACTGAAGCTTTCTTT. This sequence encodes CASSGEGGRNTEAFF.

The genes are TRBV6-1 and TRBJ1-5; D is unclear. The CDR3 is made up of 14 amino acids. Germline CDR1 reads MNHNS; CDR2 reads SASEGT. The ends were cut back, 4 bases at V and 0 bases at J, with 7 bases in the middle. CDR3: CASSVSYSNQPQHF. In nucleotides, the CDR3 is TGTGCCAGCAGTGTAAGCTATAGCAATCAGCCCCAGCATTTT.

In its sample, this clonotype was seen a few times. The chain employs TRBV5-1 and TRBJ2-7; a weak D match, TRBD1 (7 bases). CDR3 size: 16 residues. CDR1 SGHRS and CDR2 YFSETQ come from the germline V gene. V gave up 0 bases and J gave up 0 bases, with 13 bases separating them. As DNA, the CDR3 is TGCGCCAGCAGCTTGGAGAGCCAGGGGGGCTCCTACGAGCAGTACTTC. Protein product: CASSLESQGGSYEQYF.

This clonotype appeared once. The V and J genes are TRBV27 and TRBJ2-5, with D possibly being TRBD1 (6 bases). Gene TRBJ2-7 matches the end of the DNA better, so the J call may be wrong. From germline, CDR1 is MNHEY and CDR2 SMNVEV (reference sequence). This CDR3 spans 13 amino acids. In DNA, the CDR3 is TGTGCCAGCAGTTTCCCGGACAGCTACGAGCAGTACTTC. This codes for CASSFPDSYEQYF.

This clonotype was counted between two and nine times. The chain links TRBV4-3 to TRBJ1-2; D possibly corresponds to TRBD1 (5 bases). The CDR3 runs to 16 residues. The V end lost 0 bases, the J end lost 4 bases, and 15 bases lay between the germline ends. The V gene's germline CDR1 is LGHNA and CDR2 YSLEER. CDR3 nucleotides: TGCGCCAGCAGCCAAGATGAAAGAGACAGCAGCTATGGCTACACCTTC. Translating gives CASSQDERDSSYGYTF.

This clonotype was detected only a few times. The chain joins TRBV6-6 to TRBJ1-5; the D gene is possibly TRBD1 (6 bases). CDR1 is MNHNY, CDR2 SVGAGI, per germline (reference sequence). This CDR3 region has 12 residues. V lost 9 bases and J 10 bases, leaving 16 bases between the germline ends. CDR3 nucleotide sequence: TGTGCCAGTACAGGGAACCAAGGTCCCCAGCATTTT. Translation: CASTGNQGPQHF.

This clonotype was seen more than once but under ten times. The chain couples TRBV9 to TRBJ1-5; D is unclear. Per germline, CDR1 SGDLS and CDR2 YYNGEE. The germline V and J ends were trimmed by 2 bases and 7 bases, with 10 bases remaining between them. This CDR3 has 13 residues. CDR3 amino acids: CASSVEMGQPQHF. DNA for the CDR3: TGTGCCAGCAGCGTCGAGATGGGGCAGCCCCAGCATTTT.

The chain links TRBV20-1 to TRBJ2-1; 9 bases align to TRBD2. Germline values: CDR1 DFQATT, CDR2 SNEGSKA (reference sequence). There are 13 residues in the CDR3. Losses at the gene ends were 6 bases for V and 5 bases for J; bases not matched to a gene: 5. CDR3 loop: CSALAGSNNEQFF. DNA for the CDR3: TGCAGTGCCCTAGCGGGGAGCAACAATGAGCAGTTCTTC.

The chain recombines TRBV12-3 or TRBV12-4 with TRBJ2-4; D is uncertain. Deletions cut 5 bases from V and 0 bases from J, with 8 bases between. This CDR3 comprises 14 residues. The CDR3 loop reads CASSGSLAKNIQYF. The DNA of the CDR3 is TGTGCCAGCAGTGGCTCCTTAGCCAAAAACATTCAGTACTTC.

This clonotype was seen just once. This chain uses TRBV6-2 or TRBV6-3 with TRBJ2-7, with 8 nucleotides matching TRBD2. Per germline, CDR1 MNHEY and CDR2 SVGEGT. Losses at the gene ends were 4 bases for V and 0 bases for J; bases not matched to a gene: 8. This CDR3 has 16 amino acids. The CDR3 reads CASSLQRGSSSYEQYF. Written as DNA, the CDR3 is TGTGCCAGCAGTTTACAGCGGGGGAGCAGCTCCTACGAGCAGTACTTC.

Only a few counts were recorded for this clonotype. This chain's CDR3 is CSAEGGQVDEQFF. The CDR3 nucleotides read TGCAGTGCCGAGGGGGGGCAGGTCGATGAGCAGTTCTTC. The chain links TRBV20-1 to TRBJ2-1; possibly TRBD2 for D (7 bases). The germline CDR1 and CDR2 sequences are DFQATT and SNEGSKA (reference sequence). The CDR3 length is 13 residues. The V and J ends lost 6 bases and 8 bases respectively, with 17 bases between them.

The V and J genes are TRBV9 and TRBJ2-1; possible D gene TRBD2, 5 bases. Between the trimmed V and J ends, which lost 3 bases and 0 bases, there was a span of 16 bases. The CDR3 is 17 residues long. CDR1 and CDR2 (germline): SGDLS, YYNGEE. The DNA of the CDR3 is TGTGCCAGCAGCGAGAGGGCTAGCACTAGCTCCTACAATGAGCAGTTCTTC. Encoded protein: CASSERASTSSYNEQFF.

The V gene is TRBV6-2 or TRBV6-3, the J gene TRBJ1-2; D might be TRBD1 (5 bases). The length of the CDR3 is 14 residues. CDR1 and CDR2 (germline): MNHEY, SVGEGT. V lost 2 bases and J lost 4, with 11 bases in between. In DNA, the CDR3 is TGTGCCAGCAGTTACCGCGGGGGGATCTATGGCTACACCTTC. Translating gives CASSYRGGIYGYTF.

This clonotype occurred a few times. The chain uses TRBV11-2 and TRBJ2-1; 7 bases agree with TRBD2. The CDR3 sequence is 17 residues long. Germline CDR1 is SGHAT and CDR2 is FQNNGV. Losses at the gene ends were 5 bases for V and 3 bases for J; bases not matched to a gene: 13. The CDR3, as DNA: TGTGCCAGCAGCCAAGGTTTGGCGGGGGTAAGCTACAATGAGCAGTTCTTC. It is translated as CASSQGLAGVSYNEQFF.

The V gene is TRBV7-9, the J gene TRBJ2-4, with a tentative D call TRBD1 (5 bases). Germline CDR1 is SEHNR and CDR2 is FQNEAQ (reference sequence). Trimming shortened V by 5 bases and J by 3 bases, and 14 bases separated the two germline ends. This CDR3 has 15 amino acids. The CDR3 protein is CASSPRGGDKNIQYF. The CDR3 region has the DNA TGTGCCAGCAGCCCAAGGGGCGGAGACAAAAACATTCAGTACTTC.

This clonotype showed up just a few times. This chain joins TRBV12-3 or TRBV12-4 and TRBJ2-7, with D uncertain. CDR3 length equals 11 residues. Trimming pared 5 bases from V and 8 bases from J, leaving 10 bases between. The CDR3 sequence: CASSTTNQQYF. Here the CDR3 DNA reads TGTGCCAGCAGTACTACGAACCAGCAGTACTTC.